Described below is a single T cell receptor (beta chain) sequence and its context. These data come from a study of blood T cell repertoires in COVID-19. Only in-frame clones appear in the TCRdb table, and some are missing; sequencing was by immunoSEQ multiplex PCR. Among some 15,000 clones listed, approximately 89% were seen once. The germline V gene encodes CDR1 SGHTA and CDR2 FQGNSA. This CDR3 has 16 amino acids. V shed 4 bases and J 4 bases; nucleotides not matched to a gene: 6. This sequence was found in a human donor in a cohort sampled during active COVID-19. The chain joins TRBV7-2 to TRBJ2-1, with 11 bases lining up with TRBD2. Sequences were obtained from peripheral blood. The CDR3 protein is CASSSGTSGIYNEQFF. In DNA form, the CDR3 reads TGTGCCAGCAGCTCGGGGACTAGCGGAATATACAATGAGCAGTTCTTC.